This T cell receptor beta chain was recovered during a study of blood T cell repertoires in COVID-19. At the level of the study: Acute-phase and convalescent COVID-19 samples originated in the United States, Italy and Spain. T cells, B-cell-depleted T cells, or PBMCs supplied cDNA or gDNA.

Original processing notes: Estimated nucleated cell counts came from reference gene primer amplification. Libraries were prepared by immunoSEQ multiplex PCR; TCRdb keeps only in-frame clonotypes and omits some of them. Clonal size and the V and J genes are those of that table, whereas D and trimming came from the DNA. The top ten hold approximately 4.6% of the sample, which has over 120,000 clones, roughly 80% seen once. This clone was detected once. The CDR3 runs 14 residues. Germline V gene sequence: CDR1 MDHEN, CDR2 SYDVKM. Germline trimming cut 4 bases from V and 7 bases from J; bases unmatched to any gene: 9.

The V call is TRBV28, the J call TRBJ1-2, with 7 bases aligning to TRBD1. The sample was peripheral blood. The TCR comes from a human donor in a cohort sampled during active COVID-19. The CDR3 protein is CASSSLPYRGGYTF. The CDR3 bases are TGTGCCAGCAGTTCGCTTCCGTACAGGGGTGGCTACACCTTC.